This entry is about one TCR beta chain. The clone's antigen remains unknown. Qualities for individual bases were not recorded, and no much larger clone is one base off. Patients with a history of autoimmune disease or receiving systemic immunosuppression were excluded from the trial. In every dose cohort, peripheral blood was drawn for TCR sequencing at baseline, cycle 4 day 1, and cycle 7 day 1. Samples were obtained from an open-label, multicenter, first-in-human phase I dose-escalation trial of ivuxolimab. The trial enrolled adults with locally advanced or metastatic head and neck squamous cell, hepatocellular, melanoma or renal cell carcinoma. Before TCR sequencing, CD4+ T cells and CD8+ T cells were sorted from peripheral blood as separate populations. The record originates from a study of OX40 agonist ivuxolimab in advanced cancers. Regarding the study in general: Ivuxolimab, which targeted the costimulatory receptor OX40 (CD134), was an agonistic, fully human IgG2 monoclonal antibody. Intravenous ivuxolimab was administered to patients every 2 weeks at six dose levels: 0.01, 0.1, 0.3, 1.5, 3 and 10 mg/kg. Of the approximately 50 dose-escalation patients, hepatocellular carcinoma was present in about 20, melanoma in roughly 15, renal cell carcinoma in 9 and head and neck cancer in 9. The dose-escalation cohort was roughly 83% male with a mean age of roughly 62 years, ranging from roughly 20 to 80. Patients were allowed to have had prior anti-PD-1, anti-PD-L1 or anti-CTLA-4 therapy, and 40% of the dose-escalation patients had been treated with checkpoint inhibitors. Partial responses occurred in three dose-escalation patients, of whom one had hepatocellular carcinoma and two had cutaneous melanoma. The point of sequencing TCRbeta in the periphery was to test whether ivuxolimab changed TCR sequence diversity and drove clonal T-cell expansion. The monotherapy dose-escalation portion (N of about 50 patients) of the phase I ivuxolimab trial is reported in the paper. General findings and caveats noted by the study authors: On average, CD8+ T cells showed more expanded clones than CD4+ T cells after ivuxolimab. At doses of 0.1 to 3.0 mg/kg, clonal expansion of both CD4+ and CD8+ blood T cells was observed from baseline to week 6. Which antigens the clonally expanded peripheral T cells were specific for was not determined. Low levels of normalized T-cell clonal expansion were also seen in some patients who did not respond. In the 0.1-3.0 mg/kg groups, partial responders had among the lowest normalized peripheral clonal expansion, particularly in CD8+ T cells.

Measured from the cysteine to the phenylalanine, the CDR3 is 16 residues long. Kept here is only the CDR3 DNA, which spans 48 bases and is read in frame from base 1. Relative to germline, V is missing 2 bases and J is missing 0 bases, with 6 bases of the junction outside any gene match. The germline V gene yields SNHLY for CDR1 and FYNNEI for CDR2. Genomic DNA was isolated from the sorted cells so that the TCRbeta CDR3 region could be sequenced. The immunoSEQ Assay was used to sequence the TCRbeta CDR3 regions. In its TCRdb copy, this immuneACCESS table keeps in-frame sequences only and misses some clones. Where compared with another copy, unresolved V genes explain less than half of these, and the others have no known cause. The table for this sample lists roughly 9,900 clones; roughly 78% of them were counted only once. About 19% of the sample goes to the ten largest clones.

The specimen was CD4+ or CD8+ T cells sorted from blood, collected in a trial of the OX40 agonist ivuxolimab. The sequence links TRBV2 to TRBJ2-7; TRBD1 matches 8 bases in the middle. The sequence was obtained from an adult with an advanced solid tumor such as melanoma, head and neck, liver or kidney cancer. The CDR3 is CASSERVRGLSYEQYF. The DNA sequence is TGTGCCAGCAGTGAAAGGGTCAGGGGGCTCTCCTACGAGCAGTACTTC.